The sequence of this T cell receptor (beta chain) was determined in a study of glioma-infiltrating T cells after dendritic cell vaccination (dated by TCRdb to 2016 to 2017). Study-wide context: A cohort of roughly 15 glioblastoma patients from Phase I and II dendritic cell vaccination trials was included, of whom 9 were newly diagnosed and 6 had recurrent disease. To make the vaccine, monocyte-derived dendritic cells were cultured for 7 to 8 days with IL-4 and GM-CSF and then pulsed overnight with autologous tumor lysate. Survival after dendritic cell vaccination was correlated with TCR sequencing metrics such as TIL content and the overlap between tumor and blood repertoires. Three intradermal dendritic cell vaccine injections were administered to patients at biweekly intervals in the arm below the axilla. Autologous tumor lysate-pulsed dendritic cell vaccination was administered to the patients between about 2002 and 2013. In glioblastoma patients vaccinated with dendritic cells, deep sequencing of TCR beta CDR3 regions served to measure the amount of tumor-infiltrating lymphocytes and to compare repertoires between tumor and blood.

Turning to this clone: Its antigen is still unknown. No base qualities exist here, and no much larger clone lies one base off it.

Using the immunoSEQ assay, TCRB CDR3 regions were amplified from roughly 1.8 micrograms of genomic DNA, or from all available DNA when less than that was on hand. The multiplex PCR employed 60 forward primers targeting TCR V beta segments and 13 reverse primers targeting J beta segments. Synthetic control templates were spiked into each sample at limiting dilution to estimate reads per starting template. Sequencing produced 87 bp reads on the Illumina HiSeq System. For the original study's pipeline: PCR and sequencing errors were removed by a nearest neighbor algorithm that merged closely related sequences. TCR overlap was defined as the percentage of unique tumor TCR beta sequences that were also found in the peripheral blood of the same patient. In its TCRdb copy, this immuneACCESS table keeps in-frame sequences only and misses some clones. Where compared with another copy, unresolved V genes explain less than half of these, and the others have no known cause. D and trimming come from the DNA, and the V and J calls and clone size come from that table. The sample yields fewer than 60,000 clones; approximately 90% were counted once. About 5% of the sample is held by the ten biggest clonotypes.

V and J are trimmed by 7 bases and 0 bases, and the gene matches miss 6 bases of the junction. CDR1 and CDR2, per the germline V gene (reference sequence), are LNHDA and SQIVND. Counted from cysteine to phenylalanine, this CDR3 has 16 amino acids. Only the CDR3 part of the read is kept: 48 bases, read in frame from the first base. The label giving this sample's time point can be read as: after dendritic cell vaccination, including at tumor progression/relapse. Selection of patients required sufficient residual fresh-frozen tumor tissue and over two years of available survival data. An isocitrate dehydrogenase mutation was not carried by any of the glioblastoma patients, although molecular status was otherwise variable. PBMC were collected before vaccination, two weeks after the third vaccination, and at tumor progression when it occurred. Genomic DNA was extracted with the Qiagen DNeasy Blood extraction Kit.

Study-wide conclusions, independent of this receptor: After dendritic cell vaccination, a higher estimated pretreatment TIL content predicted longer time to progression and overall survival. TCR clonality showed no direct relationship with survival, which suggests that a diverse polyclonal response may be important. The three-group TCR overlap response model was characterized as speculative, and prospective validation of the model was stated to be required. The cohort was small and heterogeneous, and full blood and tumor sets were available for few patients, with initial-recurrent tumor pairs available for even fewer patients.

Specimen: blood, collected after dendritic cell vaccination. The sequence joins TRBV19 to TRBJ2-7, and 13 bases in between align with TRBD2. This clonotype was obtained from a human donor with glioblastoma. The nucleotide sequence is TGTGCCAGTAAGTTGACTAGCGGGAGGCCCTCCTACGAGCAGTACTTC. This gives the protein CASKLTSGRPSYEQYF.